This entry is about one TCR beta chain. Its antigen is unknown. This specimen belongs to a study of post-analysis software for immune sequencing data. Across the whole study: The disease courses covered relapsing-remitting, secondary progressive and progressive-relapsing multiple sclerosis.

cDNA libraries of TCR beta carried unique molecular identifiers. When roughly 0.85 to 11 million T cells were used, they gave a few hundred thousand cDNA molecules. TCRdb fed the PCR reads into MiXCR, producing one record per CDR3 protein. The table shows approximately 250,000 distinct CDR3 sequences, with less than 40% occurring only once. After removal of 3 bases from V and 5 bases from J, the junction contained 8 bases not matched to a gene. The germline V gene has CDR1 DFQATT and CDR2 SNEGSKA (reference sequence). CDR3 length equals 16 residues. Overall study results and limits: With F measure, samples from one preparation batch clustered together strongly. The study found significantly lower normalized Chao1 diversity in multiple sclerosis patients than in controls. Included in a set of about five TRBV segments more frequent in patients than controls were TRBV5-6, TRBV5-1 and TRBV20-1.

Sequencing was performed on blood. The sequence came from a girl aged 5-17 years with multiple sclerosis. J is TRBJ2-5 and V is TRBV20-1, with 14 bases aligning to TRBD2. CDR3 DNA: TGCAGTGCTAGGGGACTAGCGGGAGCCCTCGGGGAGACCCAGTACTTC. Amino acids: CSARGLAGALGETQYF.